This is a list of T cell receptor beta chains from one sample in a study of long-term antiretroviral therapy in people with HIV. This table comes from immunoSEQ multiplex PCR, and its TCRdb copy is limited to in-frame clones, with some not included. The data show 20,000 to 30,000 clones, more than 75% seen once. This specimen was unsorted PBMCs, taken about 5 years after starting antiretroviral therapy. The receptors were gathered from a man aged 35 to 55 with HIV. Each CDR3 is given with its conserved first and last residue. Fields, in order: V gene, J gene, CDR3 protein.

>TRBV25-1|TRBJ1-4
CASSTTGKANEKLFF
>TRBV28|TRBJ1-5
CASSGAPANQPQHF
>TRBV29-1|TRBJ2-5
CSVEPRTSGSETQYF
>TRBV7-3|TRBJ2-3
CASSSGQASTDTQYF
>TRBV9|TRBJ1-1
CASSVGQGPGTEAFF
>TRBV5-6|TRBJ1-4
CASRTSGRAEKLFF
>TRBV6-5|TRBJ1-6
CASSWTDRVYSPLHF
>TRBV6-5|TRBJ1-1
CASSNAPSPAFF
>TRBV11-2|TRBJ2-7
CASSLELAPVSVREQYF
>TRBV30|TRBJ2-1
CAWRPGGGVQFF
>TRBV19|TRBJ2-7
CASSISGREQYF
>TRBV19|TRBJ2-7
CASSMTGTYEQYF
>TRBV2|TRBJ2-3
CASSDGRQGWDTDTQYF
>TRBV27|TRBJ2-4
CASIDRSSNIQYF
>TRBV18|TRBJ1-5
CASSPPTGGDQPQHF
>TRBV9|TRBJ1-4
CASSGDRGADEKLFF